These 21 T cell receptor beta chains were sequenced from one sample in a study of graft-versus-host responses after intestinal transplantation. Their antigens remain unidentified. TCRdb's table, derived via immunoSEQ multiplex PCR, lists solely in-frame clones and lacks some. Altogether some 48,000 clones are present, approximately 84% being singletons, with the ten largest covering around 0.5%. The sample here was unstimulated CD4+ T cells sorted from spleen or lymph node cells, taken before transplant. Source of these receptors: a human donor who was the organ donor for an intestinal transplant.

The chain links TRBV27 to TRBJ2-7, with D perhaps TRBD2 (6 bases). V gave up 5 bases and J gave up 3 bases, with 11 bases separating them. The CDR3 runs 13 residues. CDR1 is MNHEY and CDR2 is SMNVEV in the germline V gene (reference sequence). CDR3 DNA: TGTGCCAGCAGTGGAGGAGGGGTCTACGAGCAGTACTTC. It codes for CASSGGGVYEQYF.

This chain joins TRBV7-2 and TRBJ1-5; D is unclear. The germline V gene encodes CDR1 SGHTA and CDR2 FQGNSA. This CDR3 contains 16 residues. V shed 5 bases and J shed 0 bases, with 14 bases lying between them. The DNA for the CDR3 is TGTGCCAGCAGCCTCAGTGGTAGGGTTAGCAATCAGCCCCAGCATTTT. As protein: CASSLSGRVSNQPQHF.

CDR3 in DNA: TGTGCCTGGAGTACGAGGGGTAGCGGAAACACCGGGGAGCTGTTTTTT. Encoded protein: CAWSTRGSGNTGELFF. This chain connects TRBV30 to TRBJ2-2; D perhaps matches TRBD2 (6 bases). This CDR3 is built from 16 residues. Germline V gene lookup returns CDR1 GTSNPN and CDR2 SVGIG (reference sequence). V lost 2 bases and J lost 2, with 15 bases in between.

The V call is TRBV19, the J call TRBJ2-4; D remains ambiguous. In germline, CDR1 is LNHDA, CDR2 SQIVND (reference sequence). The CDR3 runs to 16 residues. The V end lost 3 bases, the J end lost 0 bases, and 12 bases lay between the germline ends. In nucleotides, the CDR3 is TGTGCCAGTAGTATTGCACAGCCCGCAGCCAAAAACATTCAGTACTTC. The encoded protein is CASSIAQPAAKNIQYF.

The chain carries TRBV12-5 and TRBJ1-2; 7 positions agree with TRBD1. The CDR3 is 13 residues long. V gave up 1 base and J gave up 4 bases; unmatched junction bases: 0. Germline V gene lookup returns CDR1 LGHNT and CDR2 FRNRAP. This CDR3 reads CASGLAGGYGYTF. The CDR3 coding sequence is TGTGCTAGTGGTTTGGCAGGGGGCTATGGCTACACCTTC.

This chain links TRBV6-1 with TRBJ1-2, with TRBD1 as a possible D gene (5 bases). The CDR3 covers 13 residues. V lost 6 bases and J 8 bases, leaving 16 bases between the germline ends. CDR1 and CDR2 (germline): MNHNS, SASEGT. CDR3 residues: CASRGTGLAGYTF. CDR3 coding DNA: TGTGCCAGCAGGGGGACGGGGTTGGCAGGCTACACCTTC.

The chain carries TRBV30 and TRBJ1-2; D not resolved. V shed 1 base and J shed 4 bases, with 13 bases lying between them. The length of the CDR3 is 14 residues. Germline CDR1 GTSNPN, CDR2 SVGIG (reference sequence). The CDR3 DNA follows: TGTGCCTGGAGTGAAAAGAATTGGGGCTATGGCTACACCTTC. Residues: CAWSEKNWGYGYTF. The complete variable domain, with remaining parts taken from reference TRBV30 and TRBJ1-2, reads SQTIHQWPATLVQPVGSPLSLECTVEGTSNPNLYWYRQAAGRGLQLLFYSVGIGQISSEVPQNLSASRPQDRQFILSSKKLLLSDSGFYLCAWSEKNWGYGYTFGSGTRLTVV.

J is TRBJ2-5 and V is TRBV5-6; 8 positions match TRBD1. The CDR3 is 16 residues long. V was clipped by 0 bases and J by 2 bases; unmatched bases: 6. Germline V gives CDR1 SGHDT, CDR2 YYEEEE. The CDR3 loop is CASSLATGGRQETQYF. The CDR3, as DNA: TGTGCCAGCAGCTTGGCCACAGGGGGTCGGCAAGAGACCCAGTACTTC.

This chain connects TRBV7-6 to TRBJ2-1; D might be TRBD1 or TRBD2, each matching 7 bases. The CDR3 is 14 amino acids. V was shortened by 2 bases and J by 8 bases, with 13 bases between the two germline ends. In germline, CDR1 is SGHVS, CDR2 FNYEAQ. CDR3 residues: CASSLRQGGHEQFF. The DNA of the CDR3 is TGTGCCAGCAGCTTAAGACAGGGAGGGCATGAGCAGTTCTTC.

The table lists this clone with a few counts. CDR3 sequence reads: CASSTPGGVGYEQYF. The CDR3 nucleotides are TGTGCCAGCAGTACCCCCGGTGGGGTAGGCTACGAGCAGTACTTC. The genes are TRBV2 and TRBJ2-7; D remains unclear. Germline V gene data show CDR1 as SNHLY and CDR2 as FYNNEI. Trimming took 5 bases from V and 3 from J, leaving 17 bases between them. The CDR3 covers 15 residues.

The chain recombines TRBV7-9 with TRBJ1-2; tentatively, D is TRBD1 (5 bases). Trimming took off 5 bases at V and 3 bases at J, with 13 bases between the two ends. CDR3 size: 14 residues. Germline CDR1 is SEHNR and CDR2 is FQNEAQ (reference sequence). In DNA form, the CDR3 reads TGTGCCAGCAGCCCATCCCAGGGAGACTATGGCTACACCTTC. It specifies CASSPSQGDYGYTF.

The genes are TRBV5-1 and TRBJ2-2; D gene ambiguous. Germline V gene sequence: CDR1 SGHRS, CDR2 YFSETQ. This CDR3 is built from 13 residues. The V and J ends lost 1 base and 3 bases respectively, with 4 bases between them. CDR3 loop: CASSLWDTGELFF. CDR3 bases: TGCGCCAGCAGCTTGTGGGACACCGGGGAGCTGTTTTTT.

The chain is built from TRBV29-1 and TRBJ1-1; 8 nucleotides match TRBD1. The germline V gene encodes CDR1 SQVTM and CDR2 ANQGSEA. This CDR3 spans 11 amino acids. The CDR3 DNA follows: TGCACAGGACAGGGATACACTGAAGCTTTCTTT. Residues: CTGQGYTEAFF.

J is TRBJ2-1 and V is TRBV5-1, with D possibly matching TRBD1 (6 bases). From germline, CDR1 is SGHRS and CDR2 YFSETQ. Trimming took 4 bases from V and 3 from J, leaving 14 bases between them. CDR3 size: 15 residues. The CDR3 coding sequence is TGCGCCAGCAGCGCCGGGACACCTAACTACAATGAGCAGTTCTTC. Translation gives CASSAGTPNYNEQFF.

The V gene is TRBV14, the J gene TRBJ2-1, with TRBD2 matching 12 bases. Germline CDR1 reads SGHDN; CDR2 reads FVKESK. V lost 5 bases and J lost 9; bases outside the gene matches: 8. CDR3 size: 15 residues. This CDR3 reads CASSRLAGVWGEQFF. The CDR3 coding sequence is TGTGCCAGCAGCAGACTAGCGGGGGTATGGGGTGAGCAGTTCTTC.

The V and J genes are TRBV6-1 and TRBJ1-1; D is possibly TRBD1 (5 bases). The CDR3 totals 12 residues. The germline CDR1 and CDR2 sequences are MNHNS and SASEGT. V shed 4 bases and J shed 3 bases, with 6 bases lying between them. The chain's CDR3 is CASSGGDTEAFF. CDR3 nucleotide sequence: TGTGCCAGCAGTGGAGGGGACACTGAAGCTTTCTTT.

V is TRBV7-2 and J is TRBJ2-4; D possibly matches TRBD1 or TRBD2 (6 bases each). The length of the CDR3 is 17 residues. The V gene lost 5 bases and the J gene lost 7 bases, with 24 bases spanning the gap. Germline loops: CDR1 SGHTA, CDR2 FQGNSA. The DNA of the CDR3 is TGTGCCAGCAGCCTCCGGGACTCTGGGGTTAGGGGGAACATTCAGTACTTC. Its protein product is CASSLRDSGVRGNIQYF.

This chain connects TRBV4-1 to TRBJ1-6; tentative D call: TRBD1 (5 bases). Germline V lookup: CDR1 MGHRA, CDR2 YSYEKL. V lost 3 bases and J 11 bases, leaving 20 bases between the germline ends. The CDR3 has 16 amino acids. The CDR3 loop is CASSHPLPGPGAPLHF. DNA of the CDR3: TGCGCCAGCAGCCACCCCCTCCCGGGACCGGGGGCACCCCTCCACTTT.

This chain joins TRBV27 and TRBJ2-7; TRBD2 is a possible D gene (5 bases). The germline V gene encodes CDR1 MNHEY and CDR2 SMNVEV (reference sequence). This CDR3 has 12 amino acids. Trimming left V 4 bases short and J 2 bases short, with 6 bases between. In DNA, the CDR3 is TGTGCCAGCAGTTCCGGGGCCTACGAGCAGTACTTC. This sequence encodes CASSSGAYEQYF.

The chain employs TRBV6-1 and TRBJ1-2; D perhaps matches TRBD1 (5 bases). CDR1 and CDR2 (germline): MNHNS, SASEGT. The CDR3 covers 13 residues. V was shortened by 2 bases and J by 7 bases, with 11 bases between the two germline ends. CDR3 loop: CASSESQGFGYTF. CDR3 in DNA: TGTGCCAGCAGTGAATCGCAGGGTTTTGGCTACACCTTC.

The rearrangement links TRBV5-1 to TRBJ1-3; 11 bases align to TRBD1. The CDR3 length is 16 residues. V lost 6 bases and J lost 4; bases outside the gene matches: 9. Germline V gene lookup returns CDR1 SGHRS and CDR2 YFSETQ. The CDR3 here is CASTSGTGGSGNTIYF. CDR3 in DNA: TGCGCCAGCACCTCCGGGACAGGGGGATCGGGAAACACCATATATTTT.